The entry below gives a single T cell receptor beta chain sequence along with its context. The antigen remains undetermined. The V gene's germline CDR1 is SNHLY and CDR2 FYNNEI. The CDR3 consists of 13 residues. V was clipped by 8 bases and J by 1 base, with 10 bases between them. Libraries were prepared by immunoSEQ multiplex PCR; TCRdb keeps only in-frame clonotypes and omits some of them. Of about 150,000 clones listed, 85% to 90% are singletons. The sample belongs to a study of cytomegalovirus exposure and HLA in healthy donors. For the study at large: The 120 validation repertoires and the approximately 700 first-cohort repertoires shared a platform, a later analysis reported. Study-level points and caveats: First-cohort TCR clusters were later found to tend to co-occur in the roughly 130 validation repertoires. The classifier was said to identify cytomegalovirus status with high specificity and sensitivity. Researchers counted roughly 150 TCR beta chains as cytomegalovirus-associated.

Sequenced material: PBMCs. The clonotype comes from a woman aged 18-35 years in good health and CMV-seropositive. V gene TRBV2 combines with J gene TRBJ2-3; TRBD2 is a possible D gene (6 bases). CDR3 loop: CASGPSGTDTQYF. The CDR3, as DNA: TGTGCCAGCGGGCCTAGCGGCACAGATACGCAGTATTTT.